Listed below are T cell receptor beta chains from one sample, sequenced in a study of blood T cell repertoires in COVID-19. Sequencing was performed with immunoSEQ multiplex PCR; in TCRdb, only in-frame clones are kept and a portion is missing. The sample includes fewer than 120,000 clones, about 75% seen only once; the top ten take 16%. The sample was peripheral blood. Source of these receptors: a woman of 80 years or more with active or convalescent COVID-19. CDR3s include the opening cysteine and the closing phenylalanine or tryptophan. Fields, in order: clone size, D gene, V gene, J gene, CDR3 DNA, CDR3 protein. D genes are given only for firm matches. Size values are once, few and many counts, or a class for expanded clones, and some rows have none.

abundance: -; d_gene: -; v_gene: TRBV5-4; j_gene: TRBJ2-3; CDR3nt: TGTGCCAGCAGCCGAGGAGGTGGCACAGATACGCAGTATTTT; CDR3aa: CASSRGGGTDTQYF
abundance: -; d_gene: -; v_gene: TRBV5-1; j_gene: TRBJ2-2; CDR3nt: TGCGCCAGCAGCTTTACCGGGATCCACAACACCGGGGAGCTGTTTTTT; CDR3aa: CASSFTGIHNTGELFF
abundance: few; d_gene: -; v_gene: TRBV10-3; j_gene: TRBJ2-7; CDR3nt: TGTGCCATCAGGGTCCGACTCCTATACGAGCAGTACTTC; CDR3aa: CAIRVRLLYEQYF
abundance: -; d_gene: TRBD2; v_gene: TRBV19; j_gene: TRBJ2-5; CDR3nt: TGTGCCAGTAGTAATTGGGCTAGCGGTAAAGAGACCCAGTACTTC; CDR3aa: CASSNWASGKETQYF
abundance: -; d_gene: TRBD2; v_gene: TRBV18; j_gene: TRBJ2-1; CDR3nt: TGTGCCAGCTCATTTGGACTAGCGGGACACAATGAGCAGTTCTTC; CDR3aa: CASSFGLAGHNEQFF
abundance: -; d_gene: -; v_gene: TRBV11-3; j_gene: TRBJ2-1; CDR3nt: TGTGCCAGCAGCTTAGGTTGGCAGGGAGGGGGCAATGAGCAGTTCTTC; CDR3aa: CASSLGWQGGGNEQFF
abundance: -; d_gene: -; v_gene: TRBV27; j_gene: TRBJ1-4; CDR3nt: TGTGCCAGCAGTTCAGTGATCACTAATGAAAAACTGTTTTTT; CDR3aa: CASSSVITNEKLFF
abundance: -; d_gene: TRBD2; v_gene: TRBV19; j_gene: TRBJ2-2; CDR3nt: TGTGCCAGTGCCGGGACTAGCGGGAGCTCAACCGGGGAGCTGTTTTTT; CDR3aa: CASAGTSGSSTGELFF
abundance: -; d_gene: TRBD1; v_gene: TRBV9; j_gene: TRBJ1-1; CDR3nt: TGTGCCAGCAGCCCAACAGGGGGTAACACTGAAGCTTTCTTT; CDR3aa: CASSPTGGNTEAFF
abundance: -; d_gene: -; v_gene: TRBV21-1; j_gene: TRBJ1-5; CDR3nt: TGTGCCAGCAGCAAAGAACCAAGGGCGAAGGGAGGGAGCGGAAGCAATCAGCCCCAGCATTTT; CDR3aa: CASSKEPRAKGGSGSNQPQHF
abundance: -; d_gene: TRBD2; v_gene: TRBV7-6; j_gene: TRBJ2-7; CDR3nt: TGTGCCAGCAGCTTAGACGTAGCGGGACACGAGCAGTACTTC; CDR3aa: CASSLDVAGHEQYF
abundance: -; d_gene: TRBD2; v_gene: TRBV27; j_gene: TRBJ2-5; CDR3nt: TGTGCCAGCAGTACTAGCGGGAGGGCCAGGGAGACCCAGTACTTC; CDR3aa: CASSTSGRARETQYF
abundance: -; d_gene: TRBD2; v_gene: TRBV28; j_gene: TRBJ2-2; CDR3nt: TGTGCCAGCAGGCTATTAGCGGGAGGGATTCTGGCCGGGGAGCTGTTTTTT; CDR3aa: CASRLLAGGILAGELFF
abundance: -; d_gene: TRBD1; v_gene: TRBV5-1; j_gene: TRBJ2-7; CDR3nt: TGCGCCAGCAGCTTGTCCGCAAAACAGGGGTACGAGCAGTACTTC; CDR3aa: CASSLSAKQGYEQYF
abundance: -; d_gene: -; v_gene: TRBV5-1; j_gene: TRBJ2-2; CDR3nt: TGCGCCAGCATGGCCCGGGGAGCCACCGGGGAGCTGTTTTTT; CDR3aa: CASMARGATGELFF
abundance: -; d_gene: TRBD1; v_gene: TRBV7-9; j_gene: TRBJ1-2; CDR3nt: TGTGCCAGCAGCTTAGTTGGGACAGACTATGGCTACACCTTC; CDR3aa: CASSLVGTDYGYTF
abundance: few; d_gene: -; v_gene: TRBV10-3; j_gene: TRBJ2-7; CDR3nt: TGTGCCATCAGATCCTCTAGCGCCAACTCCTACGAGCAGTACTTC; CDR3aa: CAIRSSSANSYEQYF
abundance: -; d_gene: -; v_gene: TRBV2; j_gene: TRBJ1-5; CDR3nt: TGTGCCAGCAGTGATTCGACAGCCGGCGTACAGCCCCAGCATTTT; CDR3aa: CASSDSTAGVQPQHF
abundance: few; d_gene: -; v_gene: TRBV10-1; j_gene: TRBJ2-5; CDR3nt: TGCGCCAGCAGTGGCCAGGGTGACAAGACCCAGTACTTC; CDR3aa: CASSGQGDKTQYF
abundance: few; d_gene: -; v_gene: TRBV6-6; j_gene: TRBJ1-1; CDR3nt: TGTGCCAGCAGTTACGGGGGGTTGGGCTCGAACACTGAAGCTTTCTTT; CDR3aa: CASSYGGLGSNTEAFF
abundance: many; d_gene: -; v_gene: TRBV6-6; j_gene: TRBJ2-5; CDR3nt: TGTGCCAGCAGCCCCCCGGGAGAAGAGACCCAGTACTTC; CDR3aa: CASSPPGEETQYF
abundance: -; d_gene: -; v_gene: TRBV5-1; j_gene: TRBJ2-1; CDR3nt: TGCGCCAGCAGCCCGAGTAGCGTGTGGAGCCATGAGCAGTTCTTC; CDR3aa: CASSPSSVWSHEQFF
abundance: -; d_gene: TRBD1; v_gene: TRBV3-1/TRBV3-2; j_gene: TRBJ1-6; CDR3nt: TGTGCCAGCAGCCTCCGGACAGGAAATTCACCCCTCCACTTT; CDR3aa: CASSLRTGNSPLHF
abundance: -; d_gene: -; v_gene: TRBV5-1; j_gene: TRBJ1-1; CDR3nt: TGCGCCAGCGGGCTGGGGAACACTGAAGCTTTCTTT; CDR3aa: CASGLGNTEAFF
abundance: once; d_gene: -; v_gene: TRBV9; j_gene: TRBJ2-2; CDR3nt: TGTGCCAGCAGCGTAGTAGCGACCGCGAACACCGGGGAGCTGTTTTTT; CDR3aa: CASSVVATANTGELFF
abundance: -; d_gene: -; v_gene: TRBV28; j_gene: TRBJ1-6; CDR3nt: TGTGCCAGCAGTTTTGTGGGACACGATAATTCACCCCTCCACTTT; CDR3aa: CASSFVGHDNSPLHF